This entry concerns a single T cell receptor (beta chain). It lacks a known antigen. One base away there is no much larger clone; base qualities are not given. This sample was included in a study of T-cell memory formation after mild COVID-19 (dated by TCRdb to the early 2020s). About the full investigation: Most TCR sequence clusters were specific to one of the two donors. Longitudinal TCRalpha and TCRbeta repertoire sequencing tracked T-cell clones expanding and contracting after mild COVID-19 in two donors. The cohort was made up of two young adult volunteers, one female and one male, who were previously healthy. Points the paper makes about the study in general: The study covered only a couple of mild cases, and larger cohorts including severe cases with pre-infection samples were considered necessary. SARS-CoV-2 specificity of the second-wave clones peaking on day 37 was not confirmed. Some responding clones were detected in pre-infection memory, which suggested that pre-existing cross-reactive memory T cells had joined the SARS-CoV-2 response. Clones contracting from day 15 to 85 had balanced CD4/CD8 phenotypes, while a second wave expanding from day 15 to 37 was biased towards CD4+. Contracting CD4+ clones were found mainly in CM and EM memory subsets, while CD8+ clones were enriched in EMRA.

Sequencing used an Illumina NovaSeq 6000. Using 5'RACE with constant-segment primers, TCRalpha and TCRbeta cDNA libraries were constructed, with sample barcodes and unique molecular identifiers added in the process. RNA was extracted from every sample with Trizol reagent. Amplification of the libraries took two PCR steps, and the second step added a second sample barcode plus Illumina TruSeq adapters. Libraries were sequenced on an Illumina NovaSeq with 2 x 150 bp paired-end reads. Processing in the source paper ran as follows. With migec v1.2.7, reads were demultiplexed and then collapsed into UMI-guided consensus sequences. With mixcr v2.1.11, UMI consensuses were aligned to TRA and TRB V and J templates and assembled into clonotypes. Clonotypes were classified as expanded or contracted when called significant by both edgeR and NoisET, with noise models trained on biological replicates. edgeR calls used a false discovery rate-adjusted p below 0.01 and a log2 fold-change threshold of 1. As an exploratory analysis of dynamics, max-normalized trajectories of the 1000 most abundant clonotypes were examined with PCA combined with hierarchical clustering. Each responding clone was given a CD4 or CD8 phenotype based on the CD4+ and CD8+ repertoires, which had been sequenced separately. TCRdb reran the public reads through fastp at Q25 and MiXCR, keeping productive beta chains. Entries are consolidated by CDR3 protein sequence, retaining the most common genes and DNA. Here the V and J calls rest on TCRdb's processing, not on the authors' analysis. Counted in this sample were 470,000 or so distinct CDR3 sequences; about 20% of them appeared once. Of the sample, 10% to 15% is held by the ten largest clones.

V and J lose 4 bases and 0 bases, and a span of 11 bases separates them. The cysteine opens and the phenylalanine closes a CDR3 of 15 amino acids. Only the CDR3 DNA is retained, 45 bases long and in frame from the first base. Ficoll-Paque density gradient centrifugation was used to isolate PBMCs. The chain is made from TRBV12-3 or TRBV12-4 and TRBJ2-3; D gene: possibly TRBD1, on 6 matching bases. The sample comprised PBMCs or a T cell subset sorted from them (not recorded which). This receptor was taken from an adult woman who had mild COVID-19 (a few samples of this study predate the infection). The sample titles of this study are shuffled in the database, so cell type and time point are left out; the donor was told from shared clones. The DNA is TGTGCCAGCAGTTCCGACAGGCAGAGCACAGATACGCAGTATTTT. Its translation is CASSSDRQSTDTQYF.